This record looks at one TCR beta chain sequence and its context. Its antigen is currently unknown. As for the donors, each was a healthy bone marrow donor. This entry belongs to a study of cytomegalovirus exposure and HLA in healthy donors. Regarding the study as a whole: Most TCR beta V segments were productive about 90% or about 30% of the time in an earlier analysis. Reports state that TCR beta sequences accurately predicted most subjects' HLA-A and HLA-B alleles. Indistinguishable V segments, including TRBV6-2 and TRBV6-3, were excluded.

A multiplex PCR was run with 60 Vbeta primers and 13 Jbeta primers. Generated by immunoSEQ multiplex PCR, the TCRdb table keeps only in-frame clones and is missing some. Among approximately 70,000 clones, around 76% were seen once, and the ten largest hold approximately 6.3%. The CDR3 sequence is 16 residues long. V was cut by 6 bases and J by 11 bases, with 26 bases left in between. The germline V gene has CDR1 MDHEN and CDR2 SYDVKM. The receptor was isolated from a man aged 45-65 years in good health and CMV-seronegative. The sample was PBMCs. The chain carries TRBV28 and TRBJ1-5; TRBD1 is a possible D gene (6 bases). The CDR3, as DNA: TGTGCCAGCAGGTCGGACAGCTTTATCTCCGGCCGGTCCCAGCATTTT. Residues: CASRSDSFISGRSQHF.